This TCR beta chain is drawn from a study of control samples from healthy donors and cancer patients. V gave up 0 bases and J gave up 7 bases, with 13 bases separating them. CDR3 length equals 15 residues. The germline CDR1 and CDR2 sequences are MGHRA and YSYEKL. The table came from immunoSEQ multiplex PCR; TCRdb's copy has only in-frame clones and leaves some out. The repertoire consists of roughly 92,000 clones, with 85% to 90% occurring once and the leading ten covering 7.5% to 9%. The J gene is TRBJ1-5, the V gene TRBV4-1; D remains unclear. Sequencing was carried out using blood. The TCR originated in a woman aged 60-75 years in good health. In DNA form, the CDR3 reads TGCGCCAGCAGCCAAGATACGGGAGGTCGCCAGCCCCAGCATTTT. It specifies CASSQDTGGRQPQHF.